What follows are 21 T cell receptor beta chains derived from one specimen sequenced in a study of tumor-infiltrating lymphocytes in primary liver carcinoma. DNA and RNA were both co-extracted from 20-30 mg of bulk tissue that had not been sorted. Priming with a constant-region primer yielded TCR beta cDNA from around 540 ng total RNA. Three nested multiplex PCR rounds, a slightly modified ARM-PCR method, built the TCR beta libraries. Use of TRBV1-TRBV30 forward primers with a C-beta reverse primer characterized the first two PCR rounds, which lasted 10 cycles each. Via MiXCR, TCRdb re-called the multiplex PCR reads, giving one row per CDR3 protein. The sample gives some 22,000 distinct CDR3 sequences, roughly three quarters of which show up once; under 35% is in the top ten. What was sequenced was liver tumor tissue from sampling region 5. The subset denotes: tumor region T5, tumor centre. The source of these receptors is a woman aged 25 to 39 with primary liver carcinoma and hepatitis B virus infection.

This clonotype was seen once. The chain uses TRBV4-1 and TRBJ2-1, with D hard to call. CDR3 size: 16 residues. The V end was cut by 0 bases, the J end by 8 bases, with 17 bases between. Germline CDR1 is MGHRA and CDR2 is YSYEKL. CDR3 in amino acids: CASSQETSSGYDEQFF. As DNA, the CDR3 is TGCGCCAGCAGCCAAGAGACATCGTCAGGATACGATGAGCAGTTCTTC.

This clonotype turned up a few times. This chain uses TRBV18 with TRBJ2-1; D not resolved. The germline V gene encodes CDR1 KGHSH and CDR2 LQKENI. V was pared by 3 bases and J by 10 bases, with 10 bases between. The CDR3 has 12 residues. The CDR3 is CASSPDISEQFF. The CDR3, as DNA: TGTGCCAGCTCACCCGACATTTCAGAGCAGTTCTTC.

In regard to this clonotype: At one boundary the junction diverges from the germline segment, which might be a read error. The chain combines TRBV5-4 with TRBJ2-1; D perhaps matches TRBD2 (5 bases). The CDR3 has 15 residues. The germline V gene has CDR1 SGHNT and CDR2 YYREEE (reference sequence). CDR3 bases: TGTGCCAGTAGCTTCACTGGGTCGGGGAACAATGAGCAGTTCTTC. Protein sequence: CASSFTGSGNNEQFF.

With regard to this clonotype: This CDR3 is missing its conserved last phenylalanine or tryptophan, likely due to a read error. This chain links TRBV6-6 with TRBJ1-5; D is unclear. CDR1 is MNHNY and CDR2 is SVGAGI in the germline V gene (reference sequence). CDR3 length: 12 residues. CDR3 nucleotide sequence: TGTGCCAGCGGACGGATTCATCAGCTCCAGCATATT. It encodes CASGRIHQLQHI.

In regard to this clonotype: Sequence at one end of the junction differs from germline and may be a read error. The chain links TRBV6-2 or TRBV6-3 to TRBJ1-5, with D unresolved. This CDR3 spans 13 amino acids. Germline CDR1 and CDR2: MNHEY and SVGEGT. CDR3 sequence reads: CASSYSWYQPQHF. CDR3 nucleotide sequence: TGTGCCAGCAGTTACTCATGGTACCAGCCCCAGCACTTT.

The sample holds a few counts of this clonotype. The V and J genes are TRBV6-5 and TRBJ2-7; 9 nucleotides agree with TRBD2. The CDR3 spans 14 residues. V shed 6 bases and J 2 bases; nucleotides not matched to a gene: 5. Germline V gives CDR1 MNHEY, CDR2 SVGAGI. In DNA form, the CDR3 reads TGTGCCAGCAGAGGGGCGGGAGGGCCCTACGAGCAGTACTTC. Its protein product is CASRGAGGPYEQYF.

The chain links TRBV5-6 to TRBJ2-7, with D maybe TRBD1 (6 bases). V shed 4 bases and J shed 10 bases, with 18 bases lying between them. The CDR3 sequence is 13 residues long. The germline CDR1 and CDR2 sequences are SGHDT and YYEEEE. The CDR3 here is CASSPGQDSYQYF. The CDR3 DNA is TGTGCCAGCAGCCCGGGACAAGACTCCTACCAGTACTTC. Complete variable domain (other parts from reference TRBV5-6 and TRBJ2-7): DAGVTQSPTHLIKTRGQQVTLRCSPKSGHDTVSWYQQALGQGPQFIFQYYEEEERQRGNFPDRFSGHQFPNYSSELNVNALLLGDSALYLCASSPGQDSYQYFGPGTRLTVT.

The chain employs TRBV9 and TRBJ2-7, with 8 bases lining up with TRBD1. After removal of 0 bases from V and 3 bases from J, the junction contained 8 bases not matched to a gene. CDR3 length equals 16 residues. Germline-derived CDR1 and CDR2 are SGDLS and YYNGEE. CDR3 in DNA: TGTGCCAGCAGCGTAGGGTCCGGGACAGGTCACTACGAGCAGTACTTC. Translation gives CASSVGSGTGHYEQYF.

Comment on this clonotype: The junction departs from germline at one end; a sequencing error may be responsible. The chain links TRBV11-3 to TRBJ2-3, with 8 bases identical to TRBD1. Germline V gene sequence: CDR1 SGHNT, CDR2 YENEEA. CDR3 length: 16 amino acids. The CDR3 loop reads CASSPRQGSSTDTQCF. For the CDR3, the DNA is TGTGCCAGCAGCCCCCGACAGGGGTCAAGCACAGATACGCAGTGTTTT.

As for this clonotype: A read error is likely, as this CDR3 ends without the conserved phenylalanine or tryptophan. V usage is TRBV4-3 and J usage is TRBJ1-2; TRBD1 might be the D (5 bases). This CDR3 region has 20 residues. Germline CDR1 is LGHNA and CDR2 is YSLEER. CDR3 amino acids: CASSKGEGRGRTATNYGYTS. The CDR3 DNA follows: TGCGCCAGCAGCAAAGGCGAAGGAAGGGGCAGGACCGCTACTAATTATGGCTACACCTCC.

A single count supports this clonotype. One end of the junction does not line up with germline, which may come from a read error. The rearrangement uses TRBV4-3 and TRBJ2-6, with 7 bases matching TRBD2. This CDR3 has 19 amino acids. In germline, CDR1 is LGHNA, CDR2 YSLEER. CDR3 residues: CASSRETCGRFSGANVLTF. The CDR3 DNA follows: TGCGCCAGCAGCCGAGAAACTTGCGGGAGATTCTCTGGGGCCAACGTCCTGACATTC.

A remark on this clonotype: The junction departs from the called germline gene at one end, perhaps through a read error. The chain recombines TRBV29-1 with TRBJ1-1; possibly TRBD1 for D (6 bases). This CDR3 is built from 12 residues. Germline V CDR1 and CDR2: SQVTM, ANQGSEA. The CDR3 sequence is CCVETGSTDAFF. The CDR3 DNA is TGCTGCGTCGAGACAGGTAGCACTGATGCTTTCTTT.

A note on this clonotype: The missing conserved phenylalanine or tryptophan at the end of this CDR3 makes a read error likely. The J gene is TRBJ2-2, the V gene TRBV30; 7 nucleotides match TRBD1. The germline V gene encodes CDR1 GTSNPN and CDR2 SVGIG (reference sequence). The ends lost 0 bases at V and 10 bases at J; junction bases unmatched: 5. The CDR3 totals 13 residues. The CDR3 region is CAWSVGDSEELFI. Here the CDR3 DNA reads TGTGCCTGGAGTGTGGGGGACAGCGAGGAGCTGTTTATT.

The genes are TRBV20-1 and TRBJ2-1; D possibly corresponds to TRBD2 (5 bases). CDR3 length: 14 amino acids. V was clipped by 6 bases and J by 4 bases, with 16 bases between them. Germline V gene lookup returns CDR1 DFQATT and CDR2 SNEGSKA (reference sequence). The CDR3 loop is CSAQRLTGYNEQFF. Here the CDR3 DNA reads TGCAGTGCCCAACGATTAACGGGGTACAATGAGCAGTTCTTC.

Many counts were recorded for this clonotype. This may come from a read error, since a much larger clone is one base off. J is TRBJ2-1 and V is TRBV28, with 10 bases aligning to TRBD2. In germline, CDR1 is MDHEN, CDR2 SYDVKM. Trimming removed 4 bases from V and 6 bases from J; junction bases left unmatched: 21. The CDR3 is made up of 20 amino acids. The CDR3 is CASSSPPSVLAGGSPNEQFF. DNA for the CDR3: TGTGCCAGCAGTTCTCCCCCTTCGGTTTTAGCGGGAGGCAGCCCCAATGAGCAGTTCTTC.

Notes on this clonotype: Relative to the germline gene, one junction end is altered; a read error may explain this. The chain combines TRBV2 with TRBJ2-1, with 8 nucleotides matching TRBD1. The length of the CDR3 is 19 residues. Germline CDR1 SNHLY, CDR2 FYNNEI. DNA for the CDR3: TGTGCCAGCAGCCGCCGGGACAGGAGAGCCTCTAGCTCCTACAATGAGCAGTCCTTC. Protein product: CASSRRDRRASSSYNEQSF.

On this clonotype: A much larger clonotype is one base distant, so this may be a read error. The rearrangement uses TRBV7-3 and TRBJ2-1; the D gene is possibly TRBD2 (5 bases). This CDR3 contains 13 residues. Trimming cost V 7 bases and J 6 bases, with 13 bases left between them. The V gene's germline CDR1 is SGHTA and CDR2 FQGTGA. The CDR3 DNA reads TGTGCCAGCAACATTGGGAGCTCCAATGAGCAGTTCTTC. It encodes CASNIGSSNEQFF.

The genes are TRBV7-8 and TRBJ2-7; 7 bases are shared with TRBD2. With 5 bases clipped from V and 7 bases from J, the junction kept 17 bases outside the gene matches. Germline V CDR1 and CDR2: SGHVS, FQNEAQ. This CDR3 contains 16 residues. CDR3 sequence (DNA): TGTGCCAGCAGCCCATTACTAGCGTGCGAAGACCTTGAGCAGTACTTC. Amino acids: CASSPLLACEDLEQYF.

The genes are TRBV24-1 and TRBJ2-1, with TRBD1 matching 7 bases. The V gene end was trimmed by 7 bases and the J gene end by 5 bases; junction bases not matched to a gene: 16. Germline CDR1 is KGHDR and CDR2 is SFDVKD. The CDR3 contains 17 residues. The CDR3 sequence: CATSGHRGANLDNEQFF. For the CDR3, the DNA is TGTGCCACCAGCGGTCACAGGGGCGCTAATCTGGACAATGAGCAGTTCTTC.

To note about this clonotype: Germline is not matched at one junction end, which may reflect a read error. The chain couples TRBV28 to TRBJ2-3, with D hard to call. This CDR3 region has 12 residues. Per the germline V gene, CDR1 is MDHEN and CDR2 is SYDVKM. The chain's CDR3 is CASSLSRDTQCF. The DNA of the CDR3 is TGTGCCAGTAGTTTGAGTCGAGATACGCAGTGTTTT.

The V call is TRBV11-2, the J call TRBJ2-7; D might be TRBD2 (5 bases). This CDR3 spans 16 amino acids. Trimming cost V 4 bases and J 3 bases, with 19 bases left between them. The V gene's germline CDR1 is SGHAT and CDR2 FQNNGV. The CDR3 coding sequence is TGTGCCAGCAGCTCATGTCGGGGTCTCTACATCTACGAGCAGTACTTC. Its translation is CASSSCRGLYIYEQYF.